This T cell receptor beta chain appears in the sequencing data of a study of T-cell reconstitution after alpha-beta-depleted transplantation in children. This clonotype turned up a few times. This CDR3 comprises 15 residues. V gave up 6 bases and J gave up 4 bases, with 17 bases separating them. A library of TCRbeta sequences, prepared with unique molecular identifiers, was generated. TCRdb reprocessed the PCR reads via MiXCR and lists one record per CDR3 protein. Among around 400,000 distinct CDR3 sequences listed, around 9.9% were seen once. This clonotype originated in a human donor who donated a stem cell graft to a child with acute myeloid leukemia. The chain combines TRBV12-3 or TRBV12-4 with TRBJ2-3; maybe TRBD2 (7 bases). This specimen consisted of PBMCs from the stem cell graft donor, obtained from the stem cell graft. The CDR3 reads CASRPRGAGADTQYF. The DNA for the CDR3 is TGTGCCAGCAGACCCCGGGGGGCCGGGGCAGATACGCAGTATTTT.